The clone carrying this T cell receptor (beta chain) appeared once. This entry is derived from a study of blood T cell repertoires in COVID-19. Overall study: Acute and convalescent COVID-19 specimens originated in the United States, Italy and Spain.

This CDR3 comprises 16 residues. V gave up 5 bases and J gave up 4 bases, with 20 bases separating them. Germline-derived CDR1 and CDR2 are MNHEY and SVGEGT. In the original workflow: By means of reference gene primer amplification, nucleated cell counts were estimated. The table came from immunoSEQ multiplex PCR; TCRdb's copy has only in-frame clones and leaves some out. The V and J calls and clone size were taken over from that table, and D and trimming were inferred from the DNA. The sample has roughly 100,000 clones, roughly 80% seen once. Sequenced: peripheral blood. The chain uses TRBV6-2 or TRBV6-3 and TRBJ1-2, with D perhaps matching TRBD1 (6 bases). This clonotype originated in a man aged 60-69 years with active or convalescent COVID-19. CDR3 sequence: CASSKTPGATSYGYTF. The CDR3 region has the DNA TGTGCCAGCAGTAAAACCCCAGGGGCGACGTCCTATGGCTACACCTTC.